The clone carrying this T cell receptor (beta chain) occurred many times. Its antigen is not identified. Repertoires were generated with immunoSEQ multiplex PCR, while TCRdb's copy carries only in-frame clones and drops some. Recorded here are 40,000 to 45,000 clones, none singletons. This entry belongs to a study of T cells after posttransplantation cyclophosphamide. Study-level points and caveats: Tissue-infiltrating T cells from skin or gut overlapped little with blood T cells. Recipient CMV seropositivity and CMV reactivation strongly tracked TRB clonality.

With 0 bases removed from V and 1 base from J, the gap between germline ends came to 8 bases. The CDR3 is 15 amino acids. Per germline, CDR1 SGHRS and CDR2 YFSETQ. This related bone marrow graft donor gave peripheral blood on the day of marrow donation. The V call is TRBV5-1, the J call TRBJ1-3; D unresolved. The specimen sequenced was PBMCs. The sequence was obtained from a man aged 35 to 55 in good health, CMV-negative, and a related stem cell transplant donor. Written as DNA, the CDR3 is TGCGCCAGCAGCTTGGGGCAGAAATCTGGAAACACCATATATTTT. Translating gives CASSLGQKSGNTIYF.